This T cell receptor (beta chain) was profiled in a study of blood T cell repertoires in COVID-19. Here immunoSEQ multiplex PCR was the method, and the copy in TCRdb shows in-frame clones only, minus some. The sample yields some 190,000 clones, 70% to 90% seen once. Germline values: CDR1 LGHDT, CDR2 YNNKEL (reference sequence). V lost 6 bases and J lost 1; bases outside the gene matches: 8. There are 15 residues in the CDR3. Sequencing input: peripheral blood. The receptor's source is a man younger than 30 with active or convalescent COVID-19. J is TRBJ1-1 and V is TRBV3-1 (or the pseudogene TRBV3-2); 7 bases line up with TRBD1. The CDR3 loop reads CASSFGTVSNTEAFF. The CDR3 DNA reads TGTGCCAGCAGTTTCGGGACAGTTTCGAACACTGAAGCTTTCTTT.